This is a list of T cell receptor beta chains from one sample in a study of blood T cell repertoires in COVID-19. This table comes from immunoSEQ multiplex PCR, and its TCRdb copy is limited to in-frame clones, with some not included. The table includes about 130,000 clones, approximately 85% detected once. The sequenced material came from peripheral blood. These receptors came from a man younger than 40 with COVID-19, enrolled during active disease. CDR3s include the opening cysteine and the closing phenylalanine or tryptophan. The D gene is left open where the match is weak. Expanded clones get a size class; other rows say once, few or many, or leave the size out.

length	size	J	V	D	DNA	CDR3
17	NA	TRBJ2-3	TRBV9	TRBD2	TGTGCCAGCAGCCTGCGGACTAGCGGGATTGGGACAGATACGCAGTATTTT	CASSLRTSGIGTDTQYF
13	NA	TRBJ2-1	TRBV29-1	NA	TGCAGCGTTGGGACACTCGGACACAATGAGCAGTTCTTC	CSVGTLGHNEQFF
15	NA	TRBJ2-3	TRBV6-4	NA	TGTGCCAGCAGTGCCTCGGGACTCCCTTCGGATACGCAGTATTTT	CASSASGLPSDTQYF
15	NA	TRBJ1-5	TRBV6-5	TRBD1	TGTGCCAGAGTTAACAGGGGTTTGGGCAATCAGCCCCAGCATTTT	CARVNRGLGNQPQHF
14	NA	TRBJ1-2	TRBV29-1	NA	TGCAGCGTTGTTTTAGTTATTACTAACTATGGCTACACCTTC	CSVVLVITNYGYTF
16	few	TRBJ2-5	TRBV5-1	NA	TGCGCCAGCAGCTTGAGGCAGCCGAGGGTCCAAGAGACCCAGTACTTC	CASSLRQPRVQETQYF
15	NA	TRBJ1-6	TRBV6-5	TRBD1	TGTGCCAGCAGTTCCTCAGGGGGCCTGCGTTCACCCCTCCACTTT	CASSSSGGLRSPLHF
14	once	TRBJ1-3	TRBV7-6	NA	TGTGCCAGCAGCTTGGGACACCCTGGAAACACCATATATTTT	CASSLGHPGNTIYF
13	NA	TRBJ1-1	TRBV10-3	NA	TGTGCCAGCTGGACAGAGAAGAACACTGAAGCTTTCTTT	CASWTEKNTEAFF
13	NA	TRBJ1-1	TRBV15	NA	TGTGCCACCAGCAGAGAAAGGAGGAGAGAAGCTTTCTTT	CATSRERRREAFF
15	NA	TRBJ2-2	TRBV2	NA	TGTGCCAGCAGTGTACAGGGTCGGAGCACCGGGGAGCTGTTTTTT	CASSVQGRSTGELFF
16	NA	TRBJ1-2	TRBV7-8	NA	TGTGCCAGCAGCTTTGGTCCTGGGGCAGAAGGCTATGGCTACACCTTC	CASSFGPGAEGYGYTF
15	few	TRBJ2-1	TRBV24-1	TRBD2	TGTGCCACCAGTGATTTGACTAGCGGAGTGAGTGAGCAGTTCTTC	CATSDLTSGVSEQFF
14	NA	TRBJ1-1	TRBV30	TRBD1	TGTGCCTGGAGATACAGGGGGCGCGACACTGAAGCTTTCTTT	CAWRYRGRDTEAFF
13	once	TRBJ2-7	TRBV6-5	NA	TGTGCCAGCAGTAATGACAGATCCTACGAGCAGTACTTC	CASSNDRSYEQYF
15	few	TRBJ1-2	TRBV19	TRBD1	TGTGCCAGTAGTATAGGACAGGGGCGTCAAAACGGCTACACCTTC	CASSIGQGRQNGYTF
15	NA	TRBJ2-7	TRBV19	NA	TGTGCCAGTAGTATTGGGGATCCCGGGGTCCACGAGCAGTACTTC	CASSIGDPGVHEQYF
15	NA	TRBJ1-5	TRBV27	TRBD1	TGTGCCAGCAGTACCATGAGGGGGCGCGGTCAGCCCCAGCATTTT	CASSTMRGRGQPQHF
15	NA	TRBJ1-4	TRBV9	NA	TGTGCCAGCAGCGTATTCCCTACAACTAATGAAAAACTGTTTTTT	CASSVFPTTNEKLFF
16	NA	TRBJ2-1	TRBV14	TRBD2	TGTGCCAGCAGCCAAGTGCGGGGGGCCCTCTACAATGAGCAGTTCTTC	CASSQVRGALYNEQFF
15	few	TRBJ2-2	TRBV5-1	NA	TGCGCCAGCAGCTTGGGCTCGTCGGGCACCGGGGAGCTGTTTTTT	CASSLGSSGTGELFF
17	NA	TRBJ2-1	TRBV6-4	TRBD2	TGTGCCAGCAGTCCCATCGGGACTAGCGGGTCCTACAATGAGCAGTTCTTC	CASSPIGTSGSYNEQFF
16	once	TRBJ1-1	TRBV6-6	TRBD1	TGTGCCAGCAGTTACTCGACAGGACAGGGGGACACTGAAGCTTTCTTT	CASSYSTGQGDTEAFF
13	few	TRBJ2-7	TRBV28	TRBD1	TGTGCCAGCCTGGACAGGGCCTCCTACGAGCAGTACTTC	CASLDRASYEQYF
21	NA	TRBJ2-7	TRBV4-1	TRBD2	TGCGCCAGCACCCTTCTGCCGAGGTCACTAGCGGATAACCCCTATAACTACGAGCAGTACTTC	CASTLLPRSLADNPYNYEQYF
15	NA	TRBJ2-1	TRBV6-5	NA	TGTGCCAGCAGGACCGGAGTGAGCTCCTACAATGAGCAGTTCTTC	CASRTGVSSYNEQFF
13	NA	TRBJ1-1	TRBV10-3	TRBD1	TGTGCCATCAGAGACAGGGGATACACTGAAGCTTTCTTT	CAIRDRGYTEAFF
13	NA	TRBJ2-5	TRBV14	NA	TGTGCCAGCAGCCAAGGATCGGGAGAGACCCAGTACTTC	CASSQGSGETQYF
16	NA	TRBJ2-5	TRBV7-2	NA	TGTGCCAGCAGCTTGTTCGGCCGAAGCGGACAAGAGACCCAGTACTTC	CASSLFGRSGQETQYF
13	NA	TRBJ2-5	TRBV6-5	TRBD2	TGTGCCAGCATAATAGCGGGAGTGGAGACCCAGTACTTC	CASIIAGVETQYF
14	few	TRBJ1-2	TRBV6-6	NA	TGTGCCAGCAGCTTTAACCACCCCTGGGAGGGCTACACCTTC	CASSFNHPWEGYTF
14	NA	TRBJ2-7	TRBV5-1	TRBD1	TGCGCCAGCAGCTTGCGGACAGGGGGGAACGAGCAGTACTTC	CASSLRTGGNEQYF
15	NA	TRBJ1-5	TRBV19	TRBD1	TGTGCCAGTAGAAGAAGGACAGGAGAAAATCAGCCCCAGCATTTT	CASRRRTGENQPQHF
12	NA	TRBJ1-1	TRBV6-2/TRBV6-3	NA	TGTGCCAGCAGCCACAGGAACACTGAAGCTTTCTTT	CASSHRNTEAFF
15	many	TRBJ2-2	TRBV9	TRBD1	TGTGCCAGCAGCGTAAGACAGGGGGCTTTCGGGGAGCTGTTTTTT	CASSVRQGAFGELFF
14	NA	TRBJ1-1	TRBV5-1	TRBD1	TGCGCCAGCAGCCTGGGACAGATGAACACTGAAGCTTTCTTT	CASSLGQMNTEAFF
13	NA	TRBJ2-3	TRBV4-2	NA	TGTGCCAGCAGCCAAGCCCCGGCAGATACGCAGTATTTT	CASSQAPADTQYF
16	NA	TRBJ2-3	TRBV4-3	TRBD2	TGCGCCAGCAGCCAAGGAGTACTAGCGGGGGGCGATACGCAGTATTTT	CASSQGVLAGGDTQYF
15	NA	TRBJ1-1	TRBV7-9	NA	TGTGCCAGCAGCTTAGTGCGCGGGGCGAACACTGAAGCTTTCTTT	CASSLVRGANTEAFF
16	few	TRBJ2-4	TRBV24-1	TRBD1	TGTGCCACCAGTGATTCAAGGGGGCCCCTAGGAAACATTCAGTACTTC	CATSDSRGPLGNIQYF
15	NA	TRBJ2-2	TRBV7-3	TRBD2	TGTGCCAGCAGCCGGACTAGCGGGAACACCGGGGAGCTGTTTTTT	CASSRTSGNTGELFF
14	NA	TRBJ2-7	TRBV20-1	TRBD2	TGCAGTGCTAGTTGGGCTAGCGGGGTAGGGGAGCAGTACTTC	CSASWASGVGEQYF
13	few	TRBJ1-1	TRBV12-3/TRBV12-4	NA	TGTGCCAGCAGTTTTGGGGCGAACACTGAAGCTTTCTTT	CASSFGANTEAFF
14	NA	TRBJ2-7	TRBV6-5	TRBD2	TGTGCCAGCAGACCTGGACTAGCGCCGTACGAGCAGTACTTC	CASRPGLAPYEQYF
16	NA	TRBJ2-5	TRBV4-1	NA	TGCGCCAGCCGCCGCCTGGGTGGAGGGGTCCAAGAGACCCAGTACTTC	CASRRLGGGVQETQYF